Listed below are T cell receptor beta chains from one sample, sequenced in a study of metastatic and nonmetastatic thyroid tumors. TCRdb recomputed clones from the PCR reads via MiXCR. The data hold about 15,000 clones, with about 31% observed a single time. Sample: tumor tissue. Every receptor here comes from a female donor with papillary thyroid cancer or a benign thyroid nodule (not recorded which). Some clones in this sample may be carry-over from other donors' samples. The CDR3 runs from the conserved cysteine through the conserved F or W. A D gene is named only where the DNA matches it firmly. Clone size is stated in some rows and not others, as once, few, many or a class when expanded.

j_call: TRBJ1-5; d_call: -; v_call: TRBV3-1; clone_size: -; cdr3_nt: TGTGCCAGCAGCGCTCGGACGGGGGATTATCAGCCCCAGCATTTT; cdr3_aa: CASSARTGDYQPQHF
j_call: TRBJ2-1; d_call: TRBD1; v_call: TRBV4-2; clone_size: medium-sized; cdr3_nt: TGTGCCAGCAGCCGACAGGGGGCGCGGGAGCAGTTCTTC; cdr3_aa: CASSRQGAREQFF
j_call: TRBJ2-1; d_call: -; v_call: TRBV7-3; clone_size: medium-sized; cdr3_nt: TGTGCCAGCAGCTTTCAGAGCTCCTACAATGAGCAGTTCTTC; cdr3_aa: CASSFQSSYNEQFF
j_call: TRBJ2-7; d_call: -; v_call: TRBV12-3/TRBV12-4; clone_size: medium-sized; cdr3_nt: TGTGCCAGCAGTTTAACCGGCTACGAGCAGTACTTC; cdr3_aa: CASSLTGYEQYF
j_call: TRBJ2-7; d_call: -; v_call: TRBV30; clone_size: -; cdr3_nt: TGTGCCTGGCTGGGACCGCCGACCTACGAGCAGTACTTC; cdr3_aa: CAWLGPPTYEQYF
j_call: TRBJ2-2; d_call: -; v_call: TRBV5-1; clone_size: -; cdr3_nt: TGCGCCAGCAGCCTACGGACGGGCAACACCGGGGAGCTGTTTTTT; cdr3_aa: CASSLRTGNTGELFF
j_call: TRBJ2-2; d_call: TRBD1; v_call: TRBV28; clone_size: -; cdr3_nt: TGTGCCAGCAGTTCCCCCGGGACAGGGACCGGGGAGCTGTTTTTT; cdr3_aa: CASSSPGTGTGELFF
j_call: TRBJ2-1; d_call: TRBD2; v_call: TRBV20-1; clone_size: -; cdr3_nt: TGCAGTGCAACAAACGCCCGGACTAGCGGGAACAATGAGCAGTTCTTC; cdr3_aa: CSATNARTSGNNEQFF
j_call: TRBJ2-7; d_call: -; v_call: TRBV19; clone_size: medium-sized; cdr3_nt: TGTGCCAGTAGTATAGGCCTCCAATACGAGCAGTACTTC; cdr3_aa: CASSIGLQYEQYF
j_call: TRBJ1-2; d_call: -; v_call: TRBV20-1; clone_size: -; cdr3_nt: TGCAGTGCTTCGGGGATTAACTATGGCTACACCTTC; cdr3_aa: CSASGINYGYTF
j_call: TRBJ1-6; d_call: -; v_call: TRBV28; clone_size: -; cdr3_nt: TGTGCCAGCAGTCGGACAATCGGCCGTTCACCCCTCCACTTT; cdr3_aa: CASSRTIGRSPLHF
j_call: TRBJ2-5; d_call: TRBD1; v_call: TRBV19; clone_size: many; cdr3_nt: TGTGCCAGTAGTACCTCGGGGACAGGGGGCCCACAAGAGACCCAGTACTTC; cdr3_aa: CASSTSGTGGPQETQYF
j_call: TRBJ1-3; d_call: -; v_call: TRBV18; clone_size: -; cdr3_nt: TGTGCCAGCTCACCCCTAAAGGACCACTCTGGAAACACCATATATTTT; cdr3_aa: CASSPLKDHSGNTIYF
j_call: TRBJ2-6; d_call: -; v_call: TRBV2; clone_size: medium-sized; cdr3_nt: TGTGCCAGCAGGAGGTCGGGGACTGGGGCCAACGTCCTGACTTTC; cdr3_aa: CASRRSGTGANVLTF
j_call: TRBJ2-4; d_call: TRBD1; v_call: TRBV28; clone_size: -; cdr3_nt: TGTGCCAGCACCGGGGACAGGGGTTCCAAAAACATTCAGTACTTC; cdr3_aa: CASTGDRGSKNIQYF
j_call: TRBJ1-2; d_call: -; v_call: TRBV27; clone_size: -; cdr3_nt: TGTGCCAGCGCCCCCCACCCTAACTATGGCTACACCTTC; cdr3_aa: CASAPHPNYGYTF
j_call: TRBJ2-7; d_call: TRBD2; v_call: TRBV4-1; clone_size: -; cdr3_nt: TGCGCCAGCAGCCAAGACAATAGCGGGATTAGCTACGAGCAGTACTTC; cdr3_aa: CASSQDNSGISYEQYF
j_call: TRBJ2-7; d_call: -; v_call: TRBV20-1; clone_size: few; cdr3_nt: TGCAGTGCTGGGCCCTCGGGAGTACCCTACGAGCAGTACTTC; cdr3_aa: CSAGPSGVPYEQYF
j_call: TRBJ2-7; d_call: -; v_call: TRBV11-3; clone_size: once; cdr3_nt: TGTGCCAGCAGCTTTGGGGGAGACCGCTACGAGCAGTACTTC; cdr3_aa: CASSFGGDRYEQYF